This TCR beta chain stems from a study of early T cells in non-severe SARS-CoV-2 infection. TCRdb itself ran the 5' RACE reads through MiXCR, one entry per CDR3 protein. Among some 77,000 distinct CDR3 sequences, roughly 13% were seen once, and the ten largest hold around 1.1%. This clonotype was seen only a few times. This sequence originates from an adult who was a healthcare worker with PCR-confirmed SARS-CoV-2 infection or an uninfected control (not recorded which). Material for sequencing was whole blood.

The CDR3 reads CSVDNSGGREQYF. The CDR3, as DNA: TGCAGCGTCGATAATAGCGGGGGACGTGAGCAGTACTTC. The chain is built from TRBV29-1 and TRBJ2-7; 9 bases map to TRBD2. From germline, CDR1 is SQVTM and CDR2 ANQGSEA. This CDR3 has 13 residues. V shed 6 bases, J shed 7 bases, and the junction held 10 bases outside the gene matches.